Listed below are T cell receptor beta chains from one sample, sequenced in a study of OX40 agonist ivuxolimab in advanced cancers. Clones were sequenced by immunoSEQ multiplex PCR, and TCRdb holds only the in-frame ones, with some missing. Of around 78,000 clones in the sample, roughly 80% were seen once. The material was CD4+ or CD8+ T cells sorted from blood, obtained in a trial of the OX40 agonist ivuxolimab. The source of these receptors is an adult with an advanced solid tumor such as melanoma, head and neck, liver or kidney cancer. The CDR3 runs from the conserved cysteine through the conserved F or W. A D gene is named only where the DNA matches it firmly. Clone sizes are given selectively: once, few, many, or a class where the clone is expanded.

- | few | TRBJ1-1 | TRBV19 | CASSRQYGEAFF | TGTGCCAGTAGCAGACAGTACGGTGAAGCTTTCTTT
TRBD2 | - | TRBJ2-7 | TRBV15 | CATSMGLAGAYEQYF | TGTGCCACCAGCATGGGACTAGCGGGAGCCTACGAGCAGTACTTC
TRBD2 | - | TRBJ2-1 | TRBV4-1 | CASSQGPSGEEQFF | TGCGCCAGCAGCCAAGGACCTAGCGGGGAGGAGCAGTTCTTC
- | once | TRBJ2-2 | TRBV5-4 | CASSQVEGVGTGELFF | TGTGCCAGCAGCCAGGTGGAGGGGGTCGGGACCGGGGAGCTGTTTTTT
TRBD1 | - | TRBJ1-2 | TRBV6-5 | CASSYVRTGGGYGYTF | TGTGCCAGCAGTTACGTCCGGACAGGGGGCGGGTATGGCTACACCTTC
TRBD2 | - | TRBJ2-3 | TRBV7-6 | CASSRLPGLAGVSGDTQYF | TGTGCCAGCAGCCGACTCCCGGGACTAGCGGGAGTGTCAGGAGATACGCAGTATTTT
- | - | TRBJ1-3 | TRBV11-2 | CASTTEGSGNTIYF | TGTGCCAGCACAACCGAGGGGTCTGGAAACACCATATATTTT
TRBD1 | - | TRBJ1-1 | TRBV5-1 | CASRTHDGQGRRVAFF | TGCGCCAGCAGAACGCACGACGGACAGGGGCGCAGGGTAGCTTTCTTT
TRBD1 | - | TRBJ1-4 | TRBV7-9 | CASSATGDANEKLFF | TGTGCCAGCAGCGCTACAGGGGACGCTAATGAAAAACTGTTTTTT
- | - | TRBJ2-1 | TRBV19 | CASSHREYNEQFF | TGTGCCAGTAGTCACAGGGAGTACAATGAGCAGTTCTTC
- | few | TRBJ2-7 | TRBV5-1 | CASSLTGTSYEQYF | TGCGCCAGCAGCTTGACCGGGACCTCCTACGAGCAGTACTTC
TRBD1 | - | TRBJ2-2 | TRBV18 | CASSPRTGATTGELFF | TGTGCCAGCTCACCTCGGACAGGGGCTACCACCGGGGAGCTGTTTTTT
TRBD1 | once | TRBJ2-4 | TRBV4-2 | CASSQADRGRGYF | TGTGCCAGCAGCCAAGCGGACAGGGGACGGGGGTACTTC
TRBD1 | - | TRBJ2-7 | TRBV10-3 | CAISGPITGVPAEQYF | TGTGCCATCAGTGGGCCAATCACAGGGGTACCCGCCGAGCAGTACTTC